The next 27 T cell receptor beta chains were all read from a single sample in a study of human T cells and chemical hapten exposure. Time point described: patch test 2, 6 weeks after DPC sensitization. Indicated treatment: therapeutic diphenylcyclopropenone sensitization with weekly scalp DPC. TCRdb reanalysed the RACE reads using MiXCR and keeps one entry per CDR3 protein. The repertoire has more than 75,000 distinct CDR3 sequences, 9% to 9.5% of them found once; the top ten carry 2% to 2.5%. This specimen was whole blood, taken in connection with sensitization to the hapten diphenylcyclopropenone (DPC). The receptors here all came from a woman in her forties with alopecia areata. Some clones in this sample may be carry-over from other donors' samples.

There are many counts of this clonotype. The rearrangement joins TRBV7-8 to TRBJ1-4; 7 bases agree with TRBD1. V dropped 1 base and J dropped 5; count of bases not matched to a gene: 10. The length of the CDR3 is 17 residues. Germline V CDR1 and CDR2: SGHVS, FQNEAQ. The CDR3 nucleotides read TGTGCCAGCAGCTTAGGAGCGGGTGGCAGGGGGAATGAAAAACTGTTTTTT. Amino acid sequence: CASSLGAGGRGNEKLFF.

This clonotype was recorded many times. The genes are TRBV28 and TRBJ1-4; tentatively, D is TRBD1 (5 bases). Germline V gene sequence: CDR1 MDHEN, CDR2 SYDVKM. The CDR3 totals 14 residues. V was clipped by 2 bases and J by 7 bases, with 11 bases between them. The CDR3 DNA follows: TGTGCCAGCAGTTTACCGCCCAGGGTTGAAAAACTGTTTTTT. This sequence encodes CASSLPPRVEKLFF.

This clonotype occurred a few times. The genes are TRBV30 and TRBJ2-1; D ambiguous. CDR1 is GTSNPN and CDR2 is SVGIG in the germline V gene (reference sequence). The CDR3 length is 16 residues. V lost 2 bases and J 8 bases, leaving 22 bases between the germline ends. The CDR3 nucleotides read TGTGCCTGGAGTATCCCCGCTAGGAACCGATACGATGAGCAGTTCTTC. Residues: CAWSIPARNRYDEQFF.

The rearrangement links TRBV7-8 to TRBJ2-3; the match to TRBD2 covers 8 bases. CDR3 length: 15 residues. CDR1 and CDR2 (germline): SGHVS, FQNEAQ. Trimming removed 4 bases from V and 4 bases from J; junction bases left unmatched: 7. The CDR3 DNA reads TGTGCCAGCAGCTCGAACGGGAGGGCCCCAGATACGCAGTATTTT. This sequence encodes CASSSNGRAPDTQYF.

In its sample, this clonotype was seen many times. The chain is built from TRBV28 and TRBJ1-2; D gene ambiguous. V was cut by 6 bases and J by 4 bases, with 12 bases left in between. CDR3 length: 13 residues. Per the germline V gene, CDR1 is MDHEN and CDR2 is SYDVKM. CDR3 sequence: CASSSAAFYGYTF. The CDR3 region has the DNA TGTGCCAGCAGCTCAGCAGCCTTCTATGGCTACACCTTC.

This clonotype has only a few counts. This chain connects TRBV20-1 to TRBJ1-2, with D tentatively TRBD1 (6 bases). The CDR3 spans 13 residues. Germline-derived CDR1 and CDR2 are DFQATT and SNEGSKA (reference sequence). With 3 bases removed from V and 1 base from J, the gap between germline ends came to 9 bases. The CDR3 DNA is TGCAGTGCTAGGCCGGACAGTAACTATGGCTACACCTTC. Protein product: CSARPDSNYGYTF.

This clonotype has a count of ten or more. This chain's CDR3 is CASNVEAWAGGIETQYF. CDR3 DNA: TGTGCCAGCAATGTAGAGGCCTGGGCAGGGGGCATTGAGACCCAGTACTTC. V is TRBV25-1 and J is TRBJ2-5; 8 positions match TRBD1. CDR1 is MGHDK and CDR2 is SYGVNS in the germline V gene. Trimming took 7 bases from V and 5 from J; bases not matched to a gene: 18. The CDR3 has 17 amino acids.

This chain links TRBV15 with TRBJ1-6; D unresolved. Trimming removed 1 base at V and 8 bases at J, with 6 bases between. The CDR3 length is 13 residues. Germline V gene sequence: CDR1 LNHNV, CDR2 YYDKDF (reference sequence). The CDR3 coding sequence is TGTGCCACCAGCAGAGTCACGGATTCACCCCTCCACTTT. It specifies CATSRVTDSPLHF.

The table lists this clonotype with many counts. The rearrangement joins TRBV4-1 to TRBJ2-5; D may be TRBD1 (6 bases). This CDR3 is built from 14 residues. Between the trimmed V and J ends, which lost 4 bases and 3 bases, there was a span of 12 bases. Germline V lookup: CDR1 MGHRA, CDR2 YSYEKL. This CDR3 reads CASSPGTNEETQYF. The CDR3 DNA is TGCGCCAGCAGCCCCGGGACAAATGAAGAGACCCAGTACTTC.

This chain links TRBV5-5 with TRBJ1-5, with 10 positions matching TRBD1. Losses at the gene ends were 0 bases for V and 5 bases for J; bases not matched to a gene: 2. Germline V gives CDR1 SGHKS, CDR2 YYEKEE (reference sequence). The CDR3 runs to 15 residues. In nucleotides, the CDR3 is TGTGCCAGCAGCTTGGTAGGACAGGGGGATCAGCCCCAGCATTTT. It yields the protein CASSLVGQGDQPQHF.

In DNA, the CDR3 is TGTGCCAGCAGCGTAGCGGGGACTAGCGGGAGTAGGGAGCAGTTCTTC. Encoded protein: CASSVAGTSGSREQFF. The V gene is TRBV9, the J gene TRBJ2-1; 14 bases are shared with TRBD2. This CDR3 contains 16 residues. V was pared by 0 bases and J by 10 bases, with 6 bases of the junction left unmatched. Looked up from germline, CDR1 is SGDLS and CDR2 is YYNGEE.

This clonotype was detected many times. The rearrangement links TRBV4-2 to TRBJ2-1, with a weak D call TRBD2 (5 bases). The CDR3 is made up of 12 amino acids. Per the germline V gene, CDR1 is LGHNA and CDR2 is YNFKEQ. Trimming cost V 0 bases and J 15 bases, with 12 bases left between them. CDR3 bases: TGTGCCAGCAGCCAAGAGGAGACTAAGCCGTTCTTC. Translating it yields CASSQEETKPFF.

This clonotype was counted between two and nine times. V and J are TRBV20-1 and TRBJ2-4, with 7 positions matching TRBD2. The CDR3 has 14 residues. Unmatched junction bases numbered 8, after V lost 3 bases and J lost 6 bases. From germline, CDR1 is DFQATT and CDR2 SNEGSKA (reference sequence). The DNA for the CDR3 is TGCAGTGCTAGGTGGCGAGGGGAGGGAAACATTCAGTACTTC. As protein: CSARWRGEGNIQYF.

This clonotype was detected only a few times. The chain couples TRBV7-2 to TRBJ2-3, with a weak D call TRBD1 (6 bases). The CDR3 is 11 residues long. Trimming shortened V by 5 bases and J by 10 bases, and 10 bases separated the two germline ends. CDR1 and CDR2 (germline): SGHTA, FQGNSA. CDR3 in amino acids: CASSQRQAQYF. In nucleotides, the CDR3 is TGTGCCAGCAGCCAACGACAGGCGCAGTATTTT.

In its sample, this clonotype was seen a few times. The chain uses TRBV6-2 or TRBV6-3 and TRBJ2-2, with TRBD2 as a possible D gene (6 bases). Deletions cut 2 bases from V and 0 bases from J, with 13 bases between. The germline V gene encodes CDR1 MNHEY and CDR2 SVGEGT. This CDR3 region has 17 residues. As DNA, the CDR3 is TGTGCCAGCAGTTACGGTTTTGGACTATCGAACACCGGGGAGCTGTTTTTT. It yields the protein CASSYGFGLSNTGELFF.

This sequence joins TRBV2 and TRBJ2-3; D is ambiguous. The CDR3 has 16 residues. Germline CDR1 is SNHLY and CDR2 is FYNNEI. V dropped 4 bases and J dropped 4 bases, with 18 bases sitting between them. This CDR3 reads CASSGFAAFDADTQYF. CDR3 bases: TGTGCCAGCAGTGGTTTTGCGGCGTTTGACGCAGATACGCAGTATTTT.

This clonotype was picked up a small number of times. The chain has TRBV19 and TRBJ2-3, with D perhaps TRBD1 (6 bases). V was clipped by 7 bases and J by 3 bases, with 17 bases between them. The CDR3 consists of 15 residues. Germline V gene lookup returns CDR1 LNHDA and CDR2 SQIVND (reference sequence). The CDR3 region has the DNA TGTGCCAGTATGAAGCTCGGACAGACGACAGATACGCAGTATTTT. Protein product: CASMKLGQTTDTQYF.

This chain joins TRBV20-1 and TRBJ2-5; TRBD1 matches at 8 bases. Losses at the gene ends were 6 bases for V and 4 bases for J; bases not matched to a gene: 10. This CDR3 is built from 14 residues. Looked up from germline, CDR1 is DFQATT and CDR2 is SNEGSKA (reference sequence). The CDR3 spells CSASPRGLRETQYF. The CDR3 region has the DNA TGCAGTGCCAGCCCCAGGGGGCTTCGAGAGACCCAGTACTTC.

The chain has TRBV6-2 or TRBV6-3 and TRBJ2-1, with D possibly being TRBD2 (6 bases). CDR1 and CDR2 (germline): MNHEY, SVGEGT. The CDR3 spans 15 residues. V was shortened by 4 bases and J by 4 bases, with 14 bases between the two germline ends. This CDR3 reads CASSLRGTLYNEQFF. In DNA, the CDR3 is TGTGCCAGCAGTTTACGGGGGACCCTTTACAATGAGCAGTTCTTC.

The sample holds many counts of this clonotype. V gene TRBV27 combines with J gene TRBJ2-7; TRBD1 agrees at 12 bases. The length of the CDR3 is 17 residues. Germline V gene sequence: CDR1 MNHEY, CDR2 SMNVEV (reference sequence). V trimming: 5 bases; J trimming: 2 bases; junction bases outside the gene matches: 10. The CDR3: CASSRSGGQGAAYEQYF. CDR3 sequence (DNA): TGTGCCAGCAGTCGGAGTGGGGGACAGGGGGCGGCCTACGAGCAGTACTTC.

This clonotype was seen at least ten times. The chain uses TRBV28 and TRBJ1-2; D not certain. The CDR3 runs 17 residues. Germline V gives CDR1 MDHEN, CDR2 SYDVKM. The V gene lost 5 bases and the J gene lost 0 bases, with 19 bases spanning the gap. The CDR3 bases are TGTGCCAGCAGTGCCGGTAAGATAGTCGAGACTAACTATGGCTACACCTTC. Amino acid sequence: CASSAGKIVETNYGYTF.

The chain is built from TRBV7-2 and TRBJ1-5; a weak D match, TRBD1 (6 bases). Germline CDR1 is SGHTA and CDR2 is FQGNSA. This CDR3 contains 14 residues. V was pared by 3 bases and J by 3 bases, with 9 bases between. The CDR3 DNA follows: TGTGCCAGCAGCTTCCAGGGGATCAATCAGCCCCAGCATTTT. It translates to CASSFQGINQPQHF.

In its sample, this clonotype was seen many times. The rearrangement uses TRBV12-5 and TRBJ2-7; the D is unclear. Germline V gene sequence: CDR1 LGHNT, CDR2 FRNRAP. V dropped 0 bases and J dropped 5 bases, with 14 bases sitting between them. The CDR3 has 15 amino acids. The CDR3 spells CASGLVQEPPDEQYF. The CDR3 nucleotides are TGTGCTAGTGGTTTGGTACAAGAGCCCCCCGACGAGCAGTACTTC. The full variable domain, in which reference TRBV12-5 and TRBJ2-7 provide the parts outside the CDR3, is DARVTQTPRHKVTEMGQEVTMRCQPILGHNTVFWYRQTMMQGLELLAYFRNRAPLDDSGMPKDRFSAEMPDATLATLKIQPSEPRDSAVYFCASGLVQEPPDEQYFGPGTRLTVT.

At least ten counts were recorded for this clonotype. The rearrangement uses TRBV5-5 and TRBJ1-2, with TRBD1 matching over 7 bases. Losses at the gene ends were 1 base for V and 6 bases for J; bases not matched to a gene: 12. This CDR3 comprises 16 residues. From germline, CDR1 is SGHKS and CDR2 YYEKEE (reference sequence). The chain's CDR3 is CASSLSPARTGDGYTF. CDR3 nucleotides: TGTGCCAGCAGCTTGTCCCCAGCCAGAACAGGGGATGGCTACACCTTC.

This clonotype was counted many times. This chain connects TRBV4-1 to TRBJ2-7; 12 bases line up with TRBD2. The CDR3 runs 18 residues. V was clipped by 3 bases and J by 9 bases; unmatched bases: 18. CDR1 and CDR2 (germline): MGHRA, YSYEKL. CDR3 loop: CASSHSLLTSGRANRQYF. The CDR3 DNA is TGCGCCAGCAGCCATTCCCTATTGACTAGCGGGAGAGCGAATCGGCAGTACTTC.

This chain uses TRBV12-5 with TRBJ2-1; D may be TRBD1 (7 bases). CDR3 length: 14 amino acids. Trimming removed 5 bases at V and 10 bases at J, with 18 bases between. The V gene's germline CDR1 is LGHNT and CDR2 FRNRAP. CDR3 protein: CASGASGGPLEQFF. The CDR3, as DNA: TGTGCTAGTGGTGCCTCAGGGGGGCCCCTCGAGCAGTTCTTC.

This clonotype has ten or more counts. The chain uses TRBV27 and TRBJ2-3; 16 bases are a match to TRBD2. V was clipped by 7 bases and J by 6 bases; unmatched bases: 13. The germline CDR1 and CDR2 sequences are MNHEY and SMNVEV (reference sequence). This CDR3 is 18 amino acids long. The CDR3 is CASNPKGRGLAGGDTQYF. Here the CDR3 DNA reads TGTGCCAGCAACCCAAAGGGCAGGGGACTAGCGGGAGGGGATACGCAGTATTTT.